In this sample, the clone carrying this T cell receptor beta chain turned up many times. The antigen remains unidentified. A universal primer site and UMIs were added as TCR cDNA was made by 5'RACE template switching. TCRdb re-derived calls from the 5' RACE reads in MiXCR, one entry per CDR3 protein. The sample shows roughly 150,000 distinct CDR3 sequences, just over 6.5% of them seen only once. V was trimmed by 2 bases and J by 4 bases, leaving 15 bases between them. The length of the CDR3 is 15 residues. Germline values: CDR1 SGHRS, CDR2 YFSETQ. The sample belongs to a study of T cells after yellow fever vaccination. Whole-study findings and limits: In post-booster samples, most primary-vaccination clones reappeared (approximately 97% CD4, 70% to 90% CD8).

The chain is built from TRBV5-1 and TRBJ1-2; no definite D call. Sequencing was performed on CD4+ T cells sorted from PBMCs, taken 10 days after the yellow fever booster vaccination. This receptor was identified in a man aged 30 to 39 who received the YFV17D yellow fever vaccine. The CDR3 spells CASSFGSESFYGYTF. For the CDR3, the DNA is TGCGCCAGCAGCTTCGGCAGCGAAAGCTTCTATGGCTACACCTTC.